This T cell receptor beta chain was obtained from a study of cytomegalovirus exposure and HLA in healthy donors. Regarding the study as a whole: Altogether, 164 TCR beta chains were recorded as cytomegalovirus-associated.

Regarding this clone: Its target is not known.

Trimming removed 6 bases from V and 3 bases from J, with 11 bases in between. In germline, CDR1 is MNHEY, CDR2 SVGAGI. CDR3 length: 13 amino acids. With 60 Vbeta and 13 Jbeta primers, the PCR was carried out. Using immunoSEQ multiplex PCR, the repertoire was profiled, and TCRdb retains in-frame clones only, with some absent. The sample carries 100,000 to 150,000 clones, 80% recorded once. This TCR was recovered from a man aged 25 to 45 in good health and CMV-seronegative. The chain joins TRBV6-5 to TRBJ1-2; D unclear. The sample comprised PBMCs. The CDR3, as DNA: TGTGCCAGCAGCCCCACTCGGGACTATGGCTACACCTTC. It is translated as CASSPTRDYGYTF.